Shown below are 12 T cell receptor beta chains from a single sample sequenced in a study of neurological immune-mediated disorders. Each CDR3 protein is one row after TCRdb ran MiXCR on the 5' RACE reads. The sample has about 60,000 distinct CDR3 sequences; less than 4% are singletons. Sample: PBMCs. All receptors derive from a woman aged 45 to 65 with multiple sclerosis.

The chain combines TRBV6-6 with TRBJ2-5; 7 bases agree with TRBD1. V shed 7 bases, J shed 9 bases, and the junction held 11 bases outside the gene matches. This CDR3 contains 13 residues. Germline CDR1 is MNHNY and CDR2 is SVGAGI (reference sequence). This CDR3 reads CASTQGVPVAQYF. The CDR3 coding sequence is TGTGCCAGCACCCAGGGGGTCCCGGTGGCCCAGTACTTC.

The chain uses TRBV30 and TRBJ1-1; D remains ambiguous. V lost 4 bases and J lost 2, with 8 bases in between. Germline V gives CDR1 GTSNPN, CDR2 SVGIG (reference sequence). The CDR3 spans 12 residues. For the CDR3, the DNA is TGTGCCTGGACAGTCGGAAACACTGAAGCTTTCTTT. As protein: CAWTVGNTEAFF.

Concerning this clonotype: At one end, the junction sequence differs from germline, possibly due to a read error. The rearrangement joins TRBV18 to TRBJ1-5; 10 nucleotides align to TRBD1. The CDR3 contains 15 residues. Per the germline V gene, CDR1 is KGHSH and CDR2 is LQKENI. As DNA, the CDR3 is TGTGCCAGCTCAGAGGGACAGGGGTCCGGTCAGCCCCAGAATTTT. It yields the protein CASSEGQGSGQPQNF. The complete variable domain, with remaining parts taken from reference TRBV18 and TRBJ1-5, reads NAGVMQNPRHLVRRRGQEARLRCSPMKGHSHVYWYRQLPEEGLKFMVYLQKENIIDESGMPKERFSAEFPKEGPSILRIQQVVRGDSAAYFCASSEGQGSGQPQNFGDGTRLSIL.

This clonotype was seen ten or more times. The rearrangement links TRBV19 to TRBJ1-4; no firm D call. V lost 10 bases and J lost 0, with 9 bases in between. This CDR3 is built from 13 residues. The germline V gene has CDR1 LNHDA and CDR2 SQIVND (reference sequence). The CDR3 DNA is TGTGCCACCCAACCCACAACTAATGAAAAACTGTTTTTT. As protein: CATQPTTNEKLFF.

This clonotype was counted many times. This sequence joins TRBV20-1 and TRBJ2-3; D possibly corresponds to TRBD2 (6 bases). V lost 5 bases, J lost 5 bases, and 14 bases lay in between. CDR1 and CDR2 from the germline V gene are DFQATT and SNEGSKA (reference sequence). This CDR3 comprises 13 residues. CDR3 in DNA: TGCAGTGCTTTAGCGGTAAACGAAGATACGCAGTATTTT. It translates to CSALAVNEDTQYF.

This clonotype has ten or more counts. The genes are TRBV5-1 and TRBJ1-5, with D possibly TRBD1 on 6 matching bases. The CDR3 is 16 residues long. V was trimmed by 4 bases and J by 1 base, leaving 15 bases between them. CDR1 and CDR2 from the germline V gene are SGHRS and YFSETQ. The DNA for the CDR3 is TGCGCCAGCAGCCCGGGAGGGGGGGAGAGCAATCAGCCCCAGCATTTT. It yields the protein CASSPGGGESNQPQHF.

This clonotype was observed many times. The V and J genes are TRBV7-9 and TRBJ2-7; 9 bases agree with TRBD1. The trim removed 5 bases at V and 7 bases at J, leaving 9 bases unmatched. CDR1 and CDR2 (germline): SEHNR, FQNEAQ (reference sequence). CDR3 length: 14 residues. CDR3 residues: CASSLPGQGGEQYF. CDR3 nucleotides: TGTGCCAGCAGCCTTCCGGGACAGGGAGGGGAGCAGTACTTC. The whole variable domain, remainder taken from reference TRBV7-9 and TRBJ2-7, is DTGVSQNPRHKITKRGQNVTFRCDPISEHNRLYWYRQTLGQGPEFLTYFQNEAQLEKSRLLSDRFSAERPKGSFSTLEIQRTEQGDSAMYLCASSLPGQGGEQYFGPGTRLTVT.

The chain combines TRBV7-2 with TRBJ2-2; D gene unclear. CDR1 and CDR2 from the germline V gene are SGHTA and FQGNSA. The CDR3 is 13 amino acids. Trimming pared 1 base from V and 7 bases from J, leaving 7 bases between. The CDR3 sequence is CASSLGVSGELFF. The CDR3 nucleotides are TGTGCCAGCAGCTTAGGTGTGAGCGGGGAGCTGTTTTTT.

This clonotype was found many times. The rearrangement links TRBV3-1 to TRBJ2-7, with TRBD1 matching 7 bases. Germline CDR1 is LGHDT and CDR2 is YNNKEL (reference sequence). V trimming: 4 bases; J trimming: 2 bases; junction bases outside the gene matches: 11. The CDR3 covers 16 residues. The CDR3 coding sequence is TGTGCCAGCAGCCTTACGACAGGTACAGGGGCCTACGAGCAGTACTTC. This codes for CASSLTTGTGAYEQYF.

The table lists this clonotype with many counts. V gene TRBV29-1 combines with J gene TRBJ1-1; 7 positions agree with TRBD1. V lost 6 bases, J lost 4 bases, and 8 bases stayed unmatched. Germline V CDR1 and CDR2: SQVTM, ANQGSEA. The CDR3 length is 13 residues. The CDR3 reads CSVRQAGGTEAFF. The CDR3 DNA follows: TGCAGCGTCCGACAGGCAGGGGGCACTGAAGCTTTCTTT.

In its sample, this clonotype was seen many times. The chain carries TRBV15 and TRBJ2-3; TRBD1 might be the D (6 bases). V lost 4 bases, J lost 4 bases, and 21 bases lay in between. The CDR3 covers 17 residues. In germline, CDR1 is LNHNV, CDR2 YYDKDF (reference sequence). The CDR3 bases are TGTGCCACCAGCAAAAAGACAGGACCGAGGGATGCAGATACGCAGTATTTT. It codes for CATSKKTGPRDADTQYF.

This clonotype occurred many times. The rearrangement joins TRBV20-1 to TRBJ1-2, with 8 nucleotides matching TRBD1. From germline, CDR1 is DFQATT and CDR2 SNEGSKA (reference sequence). This CDR3 spans 15 amino acids. In nucleotides, the CDR3 is TGCAGGGCCATCCACGGACAGGGAGGAGTTGAGGGCTACACCTTC. The encoded protein is CRAIHGQGGVEGYTF.